This T cell receptor beta chain is drawn from a study of identical twins. Overall study findings and caveats: The study found that models underestimated out-of-frame TCR alpha sharing in monozygotic twins. Cross-sectional statistical analysis was relied on for the conclusions, without the same donors being followed. With abundant cord blood beta clonotypes, insertions were fewer; memory repertoires showed no such pattern.

This clonotype has a count of ten or more. Its antigen is as yet unknown. The CDR3 has 15 amino acids. V was shortened by 4 bases and J by 2 bases, with 15 bases between the two germline ends. Germline lookup yields CDR1 SGHRS and CDR2 YFSETQ. The authors used template switching to add a universal primer site and gave cDNA unique molecular identifiers. Via MiXCR, TCRdb re-called the 5' RACE reads, giving one row per CDR3 protein. The repertoire holds 1.5 million or so distinct CDR3 sequences, with roughly a third as singletons. The clonotype was recovered from a newborn girl in good health. The J gene is TRBJ2-5, the V gene TRBV5-1, with D perhaps TRBD1 (6 bases). The sequenced sample consisted of cord blood. In DNA, the CDR3 is TGCGCCAGCAGCGAACGGACAGCAGTACAAGAGACCCAGTACTTC. Protein sequence: CASSERTAVQETQYF.